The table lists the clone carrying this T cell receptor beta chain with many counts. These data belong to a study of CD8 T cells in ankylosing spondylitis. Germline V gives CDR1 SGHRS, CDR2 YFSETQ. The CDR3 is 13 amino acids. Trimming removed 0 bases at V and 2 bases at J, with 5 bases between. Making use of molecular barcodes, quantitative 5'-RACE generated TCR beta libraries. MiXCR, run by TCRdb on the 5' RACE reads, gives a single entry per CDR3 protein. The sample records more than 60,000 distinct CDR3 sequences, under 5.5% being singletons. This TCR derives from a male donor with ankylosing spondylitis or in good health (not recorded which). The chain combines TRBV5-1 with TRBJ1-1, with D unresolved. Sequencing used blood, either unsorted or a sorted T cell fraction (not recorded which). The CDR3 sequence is CASSLAGNTEAFF. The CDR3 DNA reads TGCGCCAGCAGCTTGGCAGGAAACACTGAAGCTTTCTTT. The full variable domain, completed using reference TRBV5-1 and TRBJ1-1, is KAGVTQTPRYLIKTRGQQVTLSCSPISGHRSVSWYQQTPGQGLQFLFEYFSETQRNKGNFPGRFSGRQFSNSRSEMNVSTLELGDSALYLCASSLAGNTEAFFGQGTRLTVV.